A single sample gave rise to the 8 T cell receptor beta chains below, sequenced in a study of beta chain features in type 1 diabetes. General observations from the study: People with Type 1 diabetes carried modestly yet significantly shorter TCRB CDR3s in all four CD4+ subsets.

Expressed TCRB transcripts got sequenced, as all isolated RNA was reverse transcribed. Generated by immunoSEQ multiplex PCR, the TCRdb table keeps only in-frame clones and is missing some. The table has about 660,000 clones, over 13% seen once. Their recognized antigens are unknown. The sample taken for sequencing was naive CD4+ T cells from blood. The receptors stem from a man aged 18 to 35 with type 1 diabetes.

In this sample, this clone turned up a few times. This chain joins TRBV12-2 and TRBJ1-5. TRBV12-2 is flagged as a pseudogene. The CDR3 totals 12 residues. The DNA of the CDR3 is TGTGCAAGTCGCCCCCTTCTTCAGCCCCAGCATTTT. Translating it yields CASRPLLQPQHF.

This clone was detected only a few times. V is TRBV18 and J is TRBJ2-1; D gene unclear. The CDR3 contains 12 residues. Germline lookup yields CDR1 KGHSH and CDR2 LQKENI. The V end was cut by 0 bases, the J end by 6 bases, with 3 bases between. The DNA for the CDR3 is TGTGCCAGCTCACCACCATTCAATGAGCAGTTCTTC. It specifies CASSPPFNEQFF. The variable domain in full, completed from reference TRBV18 and TRBJ2-1, reads NAGVMQNPRHLVRRRGQEARLRCSPMKGHSHVYWYRQLPEEGLKFMVYLQKENIIDESGMPKERFSAEFPKEGPSILRIQQVVRGDSAAYFCASSPPFNEQFFGPGTRLTVL.

This clone was found a few times. The chain carries TRBV4-1 and TRBJ2-3; tentative D call: TRBD2 (5 bases). Between the trimmed V and J ends, which lost 2 bases and 5 bases, there was a span of 14 bases. Looked up from germline, CDR1 is MGHRA and CDR2 is YSYEKL. The CDR3 consists of 15 residues. The CDR3 region has the DNA TGCGCCAGCAGCCAATCCGGACTGTTGGGAGATACGCAGTATTTT. Its translation is CASSQSGLLGDTQYF.

This clone was observed a few times. The CDR3 nucleotides are TGTGCCAGCAGGTATAGCCCGGGAGAGCAGTTCTTC. Translation gives CASRYSPGEQFF. The chain recombines TRBV7-2 with TRBJ2-1, with a weak D call TRBD2 (5 bases). The CDR3 is 12 residues long. Germline V gene lookup returns CDR1 SGHTA and CDR2 FQGNSA. V shed 6 bases and J shed 10 bases, with 13 bases lying between them.

The chain couples TRBV19 to TRBJ1-1; no reliable D call. CDR3 length: 16 residues. Germline CDR1 reads LNHDA; CDR2 reads SQIVND (reference sequence). V lost 0 bases and J 1 base, leaving 12 bases between the germline ends. CDR3 residues: CASSIDRRASNTEAFF. The CDR3 region has the DNA TGTGCCAGTAGTATAGATCGGAGGGCCTCGAACACTGAAGCTTTCTTT.

The J gene is TRBJ2-1, the V gene TRBV2, with unresolved D. The CDR3 spans 13 residues. The germline V gene has CDR1 SNHLY and CDR2 FYNNEI. V lost 11 bases to trimming and J lost 4 bases, with 15 bases between them. DNA for the CDR3: TGTGCCGGCGCGCCGACAAGTTACAATGAGCAGTTCTTC. Its protein is CAGAPTSYNEQFF.

The chain couples TRBV7-6 to TRBJ2-5; tentatively, D is TRBD2 (5 bases). Germline CDR1 SGHVS, CDR2 FNYEAQ. V lost 5 bases and J lost 4, with 5 bases in between. The CDR3 has 11 residues. The CDR3 spells CASSGGETQYF. CDR3 nucleotides: TGTGCCAGCAGCGGAGGAGAGACCCAGTACTTC.

This clone was picked up a small number of times. This chain uses TRBV7-6 with TRBJ2-7; D is ambiguous. The CDR3 sequence is 12 residues long. Between the trimmed V and J ends, which lost 5 bases and 5 bases, there was a span of 10 bases. Germline assignment: CDR1 SGHVS and CDR2 FNYEAQ. The CDR3: CASSHGWDEQYF. CDR3 in DNA: TGTGCCAGCAGCCACGGGTGGGACGAGCAGTACTTC.